These T cell receptor beta chains were read from a single sample in a study of Graves' ophthalmopathy and Graves' hyperthyroidism. TCRdb redid the calling of the multiplex PCR reads with MiXCR, one entry per CDR3 protein. The sample yields roughly 230,000 distinct CDR3 sequences, 20% to 25% seen once. Sequenced input: peripheral blood. The receptors derive from a woman aged 50 to 60 with Graves' ophthalmopathy. Each CDR3 is given with its conserved first and last residue. Fields, in order: clone size, J gene, V gene, D gene, CDR3 DNA, CDR3 protein. A D gene is named only where the DNA matches it firmly. Part of the rows lack a size; the others show once, few, many or a class for expanded clones.

many TRBJ2-5 TRBV13 TRBD1 TGTGCCAGCAGCTTGGGACAGGGGGGAGAGACCCAGTACTTC CASSLGQGGETQYF
many TRBJ2-7 TRBV2 TRBD2 TGTGCCAGCAGTAAGGGACTAGCTGGCTACGAGCAGTACTTC CASSKGLAGYEQYF
many TRBJ2-2 TRBV24-1 TRBD2 TGTGCCACCAGTGATTTGACGCTAGCGGGAGGTTCGAACACCGGGGAGCTGTTTTTT CATSDLTLAGGSNTGELFF
many TRBJ2-7 TRBV24-1 TRBD1 TGTGCCACCAGTGATTCACCGGGACAGGGAACCTACGAGCAGTACTTC CATSDSPGQGTYEQYF
many TRBJ2-4 TRBV19 TRBD2 TGTGCCAGTGGATCGGGAGGGTGGAACATTCAGTACTTC CASGSGGWNIQYF
few TRBJ1-5 TRBV20-1 TRBD1 TGCAGTGCGACCGGGACAGCAGTAAATCAGCCCCAGCATTTT CSATGTAVNQPQHF
many TRBJ2-5 TRBV30 - TGTGCCTGGAGTTCGGAGACCAACCCTAGGAAGACCCAGTACTTC CAWSSETNPRKTQYF
many TRBJ1-2 TRBV6-1 TRBD1 TGTGCCAGCAGCGACAGGGGGGGTGGCTACACCTTC CASSDRGGGYTF
many TRBJ1-5 TRBV6-1 - TGTGCCAGCAGTGATGTAAGGGCTCGGCCCCAGCATTTT CASSDVRARPQHF
few TRBJ1-2 TRBV20-1 TRBD1 TGCAGTGCTGGCCGGGACAGAAGCTACACCTTC CSAGRDRSYTF
- TRBJ2-7 TRBV6-1 TRBD2 TGTGCCAGCAGGGAAGGAACTAGCGGGAGGGCCAAGCAGTACTTC CASREGTSGRAKQYF
many TRBJ2-5 TRBV7-2 - TGTGCCAGCAGCCGAGGGACCCCCCCCCAAGAGACCCAGTACTTC CASSRGTPPQETQYF
- TRBJ1-6 TRBV18 - TGTGCCAGCTCACAATCTTACCTTTCAACAGGATCGTTCTCACCCCTCCACTTT CASSQSYLSTGSFSPLHF
- TRBJ1-2 TRBV28 - TGTGCCAGCAGTACCCGGGGGCTTTCTAACTATGGCTACACCTTC CASSTRGLSNYGYTF
many TRBJ1-1 TRBV9 - TGTGCCAGCAGCACGAGCCGACAGCCAAAAGTCGCCACTGAAGCTTTCTTT CASSTSRQPKVATEAFF
many TRBJ2-7 TRBV7-3 - TGTGCCAGCGGGTGGGGAGGCGAGCAGTACTTC CASGWGGEQYF
many TRBJ1-1 TRBV30 TRBD1 TGTGCCTGGAGTGTGACAGGGCTCGGAGCTTTCTTT CAWSVTGLGAFF
- TRBJ1-1 TRBV6-2/TRBV6-3 TRBD1 TGTGCCAGCAGGGACAGGGAGGCTTTCTTT CASRDREAFF
many TRBJ2-5 TRBV19 - TGTGCCAGTAGTATCAGCGGCCCCCCGTACCAAGAGACCCAGTACTTC CASSISGPPYQETQYF
many TRBJ1-1 TRBV24-1 - TGTGCCACCAGTGATTACGGGCTGGCTGAAGCTTTCTTT CATSDYGLAEAFF
many TRBJ2-5 TRBV28 - TGTGCCAGCAGCTTAAGGGTTGCGGAGACCCAGTACTTC CASSLRVAETQYF
many TRBJ2-5 TRBV9 - TGTGCCAGCAGCGCGGGGGCAGGGGGATTGGAGACCCAGTACTTC CASSAGAGGLETQYF
many TRBJ2-2 TRBV5-5 TRBD2 TGTGCCAGCAGCTTGCCGGGCGGGGGAAACACCGGGGAGCTGTTTTTT CASSLPGGGNTGELFF
few TRBJ2-4 TRBV28 - TGTGCCAGCAGTTCGCCGCTAACTAACCAAGGAGGATTAGCCAAAAACCTTCAGTACTTC CASSSPLTNQGGLAKNLQYF
few TRBJ2-3 TRBV27 - TGTGCCAGCAGTTTAAGTCTATTTTCTAGCACAGATACGCAGTATTTT CASSLSLFSSTDTQYF
many TRBJ1-5 TRBV2 - TGTGCCAGCAGTGGAACTCAGGGTCCCAATCAGCCCCAGCATTTT CASSGTQGPNQPQHF
many TRBJ2-5 TRBV7-8 TRBD2 TGTGCCAGCAGCTCGGGACTAGCGGGAGTGTGGAACCAAGAGACCCAGTACTTC CASSSGLAGVWNQETQYF
many TRBJ1-2 TRBV28 - TGTGCCAGCAGTGTCGAAAACAGGTTGAACTATGGCTACACCTTC CASSVENRLNYGYTF
many TRBJ1-6 TRBV10-3 - TGTGCCATCAGTGATTTGGGGAATTCACCCCTCCACTTT CAISDLGNSPLHF
many TRBJ2-3 TRBV7-3 - TGTGCCAGCAGCTTACCGGCAGATACGCAGTATTTT CASSLPADTQYF
- TRBJ1-2 TRBV7-2 - TGTGCCAGCAGCTTGTTCTCCTATGGCTACACCTTC CASSLFSYGYTF
once TRBJ2-7 TRBV6-1 - TGTGCCAGCAACAGGGTTGGCCACGAGCAGTACTTC CASNRVGHEQYF
many TRBJ1-2 TRBV6-5 - TGTGCCAGCAGGGCTCTTCAATCGGGACGCGGCTATGGCTACACCTTC CASRALQSGRGYGYTF
- TRBJ1-1 TRBV12-3/TRBV12-4 - TGTGCCAGCAGTCAATTAGACGTGGGAACTGAAGCTTTCTTT CASSQLDVGTEAFF
many TRBJ1-2 TRBV25-1 - TGTGCCAGCAGTGAACTCGAGGGGCTGGAAGGCTACACCTTC CASSELEGLEGYTF
- TRBJ1-1 TRBV12-3/TRBV12-4 TRBD1 TGTGCCAGCAGTTCCGGACAGGGAGAGACTGAAGCTTTCTTT CASSSGQGETEAFF
many TRBJ2-7 TRBV4-2 TRBD2 TGTGCCAGCAGCCAACCGGGACTAGCGGAGGGCTACGAGCAGTACTTC CASSQPGLAEGYEQYF
once TRBJ2-7 TRBV27 - TGTGCCAGCAGTTTATATCGGGGGGCTAGCTCACTGAACGAGCAGTACTTC CASSLYRGASSLNEQYF
many TRBJ2-7 TRBV6-5 - TGTGCCAGCAGTCCCCGTGTTCTCTCCTACGAGCAGTACTTC CASSPRVLSYEQYF
many TRBJ2-7 TRBV29-1 - TGCAGCGTTGAGTCCATAGGGGTCGAGCAGTACTTC CSVESIGVEQYF
- TRBJ2-2 TRBV20-1 TRBD1 TGCAGTGTAGCCAGGGGGCCGGCCGGGGAGCTGTTTTTT CSVARGPAGELFF
many TRBJ1-1 TRBV4-2 - TGTGCCAGCAGCCAAGGACCGGGGATGAACACTGAAGCTTTCTTT CASSQGPGMNTEAFF
few TRBJ1-1 TRBV7-2 TRBD1 TGTGCCAGCAGCTTAGCGGTCAGGGGGTGGACTGAAGCTTTCTTT CASSLAVRGWTEAFF
many TRBJ1-1 TRBV29-1 - TGCAGCGCCCGTTCGGCAGACGAAGCTTTCTTT CSARSADEAFF
- TRBJ2-2 TRBV6-5 - TGTGCCAGCAGTTACGAGCACACCGGGGAGCTGTTTTTT CASSYEHTGELFF
many TRBJ2-7 TRBV19 - TGTGCCAGTAGTATAGAGGCCGGTACCTACGAGCAGTACTTC CASSIEAGTYEQYF
many TRBJ1-2 TRBV12-3/TRBV12-4 TRBD1 TGTGCCAGCAGTTATTCCGGGACAGGGGCTATTCATGGCTACACCTTC CASSYSGTGAIHGYTF
- TRBJ1-1 TRBV19 - TGTGCCAGTAGTAGAGGCTCTCGGAACACTGAAGCTTTCTTT CASSRGSRNTEAFF
many TRBJ2-2 TRBV10-3 TRBD1 TGTGCCATCAGGCCTGACAGGGGGCAGAAGATCGGGGAGCTGTTTTTT CAIRPDRGQKIGELFF
many TRBJ2-4 TRBV20-1 - TGCAGTGCAAGGGGGGACCTCAAAAACATTCAGTACTTC CSARGDLKNIQYF
- TRBJ2-2 TRBV12-3/TRBV12-4 - TGTGCCAGCAGTCTCCGGACCGTGGGAAGAACCGGGGAGCTGTTTTTT CASSLRTVGRTGELFF
many TRBJ1-5 TRBV6-4 TRBD1 TGTGCCAGCAGTCTTAGACAGGGGTCGGTAGGCAATCAGCCCCAGCATTTT CASSLRQGSVGNQPQHF
many TRBJ2-2 TRBV12-3/TRBV12-4 TRBD2 TGTGCCAGCAGTTTAAGCGGGGCGCCCACCGGGGAGCTGTTTTTT CASSLSGAPTGELFF